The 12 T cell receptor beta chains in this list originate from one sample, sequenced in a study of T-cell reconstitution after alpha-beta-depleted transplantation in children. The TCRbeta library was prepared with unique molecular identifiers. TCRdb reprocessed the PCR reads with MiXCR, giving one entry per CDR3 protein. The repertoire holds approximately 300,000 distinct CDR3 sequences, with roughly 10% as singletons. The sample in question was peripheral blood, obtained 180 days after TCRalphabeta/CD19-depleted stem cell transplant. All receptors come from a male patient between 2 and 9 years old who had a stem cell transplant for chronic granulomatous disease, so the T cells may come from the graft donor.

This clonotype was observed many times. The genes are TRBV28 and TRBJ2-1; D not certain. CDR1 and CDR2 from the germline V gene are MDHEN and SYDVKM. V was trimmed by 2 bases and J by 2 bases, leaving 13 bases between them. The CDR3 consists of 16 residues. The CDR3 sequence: CASSLTLKATYNEQFF. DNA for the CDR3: TGTGCCAGCAGTTTAACCCTCAAGGCTACCTACAATGAGCAGTTCTTC.

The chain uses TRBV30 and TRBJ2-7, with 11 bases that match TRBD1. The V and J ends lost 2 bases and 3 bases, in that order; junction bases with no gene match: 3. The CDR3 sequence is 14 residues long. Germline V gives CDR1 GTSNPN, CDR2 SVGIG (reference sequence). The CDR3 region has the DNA TGTGCCTGGAGTTGGGGGACAGGGGGCTACGAGCAGTACTTC. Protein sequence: CAWSWGTGGYEQYF.

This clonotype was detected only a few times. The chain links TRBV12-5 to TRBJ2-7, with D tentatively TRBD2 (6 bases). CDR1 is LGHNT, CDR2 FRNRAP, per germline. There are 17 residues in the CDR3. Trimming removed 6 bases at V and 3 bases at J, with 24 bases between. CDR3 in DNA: TGTGCTAGTGGCCCTGGACCCGGGGGAGCCCTATACTACGAGCAGTACTTC. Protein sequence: CASGPGPGGALYYEQYF.

The DNA of the CDR3 is TGTGCCAGCAGCGACCGGACTACCTACTACAATGAGCAGTTCTTC. This sequence encodes CASSDRTTYYNEQFF. The gene calls are TRBV7-9 and TRBJ2-1; D is possibly TRBD2 (6 bases). The CDR3 contains 15 residues. CDR1 is SEHNR, CDR2 FQNEAQ, per germline (reference sequence). V lost 5 bases to trimming and J lost 3 bases, with 14 bases between them.

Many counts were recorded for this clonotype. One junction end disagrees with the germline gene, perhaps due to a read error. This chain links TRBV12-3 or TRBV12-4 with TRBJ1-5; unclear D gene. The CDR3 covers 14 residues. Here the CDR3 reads CASSLWGSDQPQHF. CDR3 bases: TGTGCCAGCAGTTTATGGGGTAGCGATCAGCCCCAGCATTTT.

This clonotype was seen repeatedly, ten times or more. Written as DNA, the CDR3 is TGTGCCACAAGGGACAGTCAGGGACCGTACTTC. Translated: CATRDSQGPYF. The chain carries TRBV6-2 or TRBV6-3 and TRBJ2-4, with TRBD1 identical over 7 bases. Germline loops: CDR1 MNHEY, CDR2 SVGEGT. The ends lost 10 bases at V and 15 bases at J; junction bases unmatched: 12. The CDR3 spans 11 residues.

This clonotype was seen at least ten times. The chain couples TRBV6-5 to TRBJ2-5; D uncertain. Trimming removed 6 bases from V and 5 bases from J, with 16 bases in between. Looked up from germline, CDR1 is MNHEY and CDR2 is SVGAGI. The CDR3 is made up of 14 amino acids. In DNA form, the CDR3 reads TGTGCCAGCAGCCACGCGTGGGGTGGGGAGACCCAGTACTTC. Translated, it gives CASSHAWGGETQYF.

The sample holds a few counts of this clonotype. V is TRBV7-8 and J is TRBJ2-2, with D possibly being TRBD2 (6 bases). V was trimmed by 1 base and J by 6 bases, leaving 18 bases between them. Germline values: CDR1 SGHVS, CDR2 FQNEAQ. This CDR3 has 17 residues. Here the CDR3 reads CASSLGVGRDSSGELFF. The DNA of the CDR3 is TGTGCCAGCAGCTTAGGGGTGGGAAGGGACTCTTCCGGGGAGCTGTTTTTT.

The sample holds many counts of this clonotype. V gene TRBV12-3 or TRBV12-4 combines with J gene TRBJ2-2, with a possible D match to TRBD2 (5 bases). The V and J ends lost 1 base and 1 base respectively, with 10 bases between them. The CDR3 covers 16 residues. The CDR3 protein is CASSLELAGNTGELFF. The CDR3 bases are TGTGCCAGCAGTTTAGAGCTGGCGGGGAACACCGGGGAGCTGTTTTTT.

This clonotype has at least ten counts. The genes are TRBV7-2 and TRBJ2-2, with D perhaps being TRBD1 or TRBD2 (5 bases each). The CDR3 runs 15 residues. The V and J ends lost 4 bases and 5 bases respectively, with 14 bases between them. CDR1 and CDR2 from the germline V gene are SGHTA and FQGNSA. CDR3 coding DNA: TGTGCCAGCAGCTCACTAGGGGTCGGAACCGGGGAGCTGTTTTTT. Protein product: CASSSLGVGTGELFF.

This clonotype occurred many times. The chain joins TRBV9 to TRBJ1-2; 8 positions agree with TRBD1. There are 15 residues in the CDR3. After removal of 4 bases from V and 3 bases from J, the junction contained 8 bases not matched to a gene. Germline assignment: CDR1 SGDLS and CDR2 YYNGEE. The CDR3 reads CASSPRQGTDYGYTF. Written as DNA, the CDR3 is TGTGCCAGCAGCCCTCGACAGGGGACGGACTATGGCTACACCTTC.

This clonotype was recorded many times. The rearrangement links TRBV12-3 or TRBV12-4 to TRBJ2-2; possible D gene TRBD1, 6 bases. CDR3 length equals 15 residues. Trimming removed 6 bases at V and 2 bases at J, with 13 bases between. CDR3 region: CASRPWTANTGELFF. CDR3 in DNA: TGTGCCAGCAGACCCTGGACAGCCAACACCGGGGAGCTGTTTTTT.